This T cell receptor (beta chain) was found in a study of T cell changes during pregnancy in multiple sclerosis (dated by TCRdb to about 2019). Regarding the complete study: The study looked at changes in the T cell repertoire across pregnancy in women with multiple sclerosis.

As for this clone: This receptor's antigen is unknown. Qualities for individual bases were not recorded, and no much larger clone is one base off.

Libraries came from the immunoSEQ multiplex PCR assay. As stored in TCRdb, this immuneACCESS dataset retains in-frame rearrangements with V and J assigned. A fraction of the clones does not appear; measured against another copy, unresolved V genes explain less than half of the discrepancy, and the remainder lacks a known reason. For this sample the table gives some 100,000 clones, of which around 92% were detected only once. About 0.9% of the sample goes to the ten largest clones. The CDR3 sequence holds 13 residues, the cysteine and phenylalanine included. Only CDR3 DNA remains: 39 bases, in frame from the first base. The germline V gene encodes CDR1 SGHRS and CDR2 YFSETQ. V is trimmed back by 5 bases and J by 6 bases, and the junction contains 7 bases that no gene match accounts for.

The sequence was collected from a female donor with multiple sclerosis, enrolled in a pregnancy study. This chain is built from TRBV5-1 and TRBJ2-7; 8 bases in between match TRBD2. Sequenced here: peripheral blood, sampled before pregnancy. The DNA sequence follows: TGCGCCAGCAGTCCAGCGGGAGCTGGCGAGCAGTACTTC. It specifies CASSPAGAGEQYF.